Listed below are T cell receptor beta chains from one sample, sequenced in a study of blood T cell repertoires in COVID-19. Profiled with immunoSEQ multiplex PCR; TCRdb holds only in-frame clones, not every one. The table lists about 87,000 clones, roughly 80% of them singletons. The sample consisted of peripheral blood. These receptors came from a woman in her forties or fifties with acute or convalescent COVID-19. CDR3s leave out the opening cysteine and the closing phenylalanine or tryptophan. The D gene is left open where the match is weak.

J: TRBJ2-1; D: TRBD2; V: TRBV7-2; CDR3: ASSPMTSGGAF
J: TRBJ1-3; D: NA; V: TRBV29-1; CDR3: SVEGQVDSGNTIY
J: TRBJ2-3; D: TRBD1; V: TRBV4-1; CDR3: ASRQLLQGRTDTQY
J: TRBJ1-5; D: TRBD1; V: TRBV7-2; CDR3: ASSLVGTGYSNQPQH
J: TRBJ1-4; D: NA; V: TRBV9; CDR3: ASSGRLDEKLF
J: TRBJ1-2; D: TRBD1; V: TRBV3-1/TRBV3-2; CDR3: ASSQVAGGSYGYT
J: TRBJ2-7; D: NA; V: TRBV4-1; CDR3: ASSHTGQSSYEQY
J: TRBJ2-2; D: NA; V: TRBV10-3; CDR3: AIRAPGTQNGELF
J: TRBJ2-5; D: TRBD2; V: TRBV6-5; CDR3: ASKSGSRETQY
J: TRBJ1-5; D: NA; V: TRBV7-8; CDR3: ASSPQTVSQPQH
J: TRBJ2-7; D: NA; V: TRBV16; CDR3: ASSPNTNEQY
J: TRBJ1-3; D: NA; V: TRBV7-9; CDR3: ASSQKELPGNTIY
J: TRBJ1-6; D: NA; V: TRBV3-1/TRBV3-2; CDR3: ASSLPCSSYNSPLH
J: TRBJ2-2; D: TRBD1; V: TRBV7-7; CDR3: ASSRTRDRGTGELF
J: TRBJ2-3; D: TRBD2; V: TRBV28; CDR3: ASSGTSGGYFTDTQY
J: TRBJ1-2; D: TRBD1; V: TRBV28; CDR3: ASSGGTVGYGYT
J: TRBJ1-1; D: TRBD1; V: TRBV18; CDR3: ASSLDRETEAF
J: TRBJ1-3; D: NA; V: TRBV6-5; CDR3: ASSQGIPGNTIY
J: TRBJ2-7; D: TRBD1; V: TRBV4-3; CDR3: ASSQYRGAYEQY
J: TRBJ2-5; D: TRBD2; V: TRBV3-1/TRBV3-2; CDR3: ASSRAGVETQY
J: TRBJ1-2; D: NA; V: TRBV30; CDR3: AWSSGPAGYT
J: TRBJ2-1; D: NA; V: TRBV12-3/TRBV12-4; CDR3: ASSSPGGGEQF
J: TRBJ1-2; D: TRBD1; V: TRBV4-1; CDR3: ASSQGGQGNGYT
J: TRBJ2-3; D: NA; V: TRBV2; CDR3: ASSLGTSDTQY
J: TRBJ1-2; D: NA; V: TRBV29-1; CDR3: SVTANYGYT
J: TRBJ2-3; D: NA; V: TRBV5-6; CDR3: ASSHQQEKNTDTQY
J: TRBJ1-5; D: NA; V: TRBV6-5; CDR3: ASSLSGYSNQPQH
J: TRBJ1-5; D: TRBD1; V: TRBV27; CDR3: ASMSWTGVNQPQH
J: TRBJ1-2; D: NA; V: TRBV28; CDR3: ASSLTRTKGYT
J: TRBJ2-7; D: NA; V: TRBV12-3/TRBV12-4; CDR3: ASSLKQGGEQY
J: TRBJ2-3; D: NA; V: TRBV6-5; CDR3: AIGGGLVTDTQY
J: TRBJ1-1; D: NA; V: TRBV27; CDR3: ASSLIREGTEAF
J: TRBJ2-5; D: NA; V: TRBV29-1; CDR3: SVQPGAQETQY
J: TRBJ2-1; D: NA; V: TRBV15; CDR3: ATSRDGNEQF
J: TRBJ2-1; D: TRBD1; V: TRBV5-5; CDR3: ASSREGQHNEQF
J: TRBJ1-2; D: NA; V: TRBV7-2; CDR3: ASSSPPVYGYT
J: TRBJ2-5; D: TRBD2; V: TRBV7-2; CDR3: ASSLSGGGEETQY
J: TRBJ1-5; D: TRBD1; V: TRBV19; CDR3: ASSREGQGLNQPQH
J: TRBJ2-5; D: TRBD2; V: TRBV5-4; CDR3: ASSSGTSMETQY
J: TRBJ2-7; D: TRBD1; V: TRBV24-1; CDR3: ATAPRQGNHEQY
J: TRBJ2-3; D: NA; V: TRBV7-8; CDR3: ASSLGSAGETDTQY
J: TRBJ1-1; D: NA; V: TRBV13; CDR3: ASSRRRGDSRDTEAF
J: TRBJ1-1; D: TRBD1; V: TRBV2; CDR3: ASRDRGTNTEAF
J: TRBJ1-1; D: NA; V: TRBV4-1; CDR3: ASSQDEGVGTEAF
J: TRBJ2-3; D: TRBD2; V: TRBV18; CDR3: ASQGTSGGPDTQY
J: TRBJ1-2; D: TRBD1; V: TRBV6-1; CDR3: ASSDPGQGAPGGYT
J: TRBJ1-5; D: NA; V: TRBV5-6; CDR3: ASSFSMGSNQPQH